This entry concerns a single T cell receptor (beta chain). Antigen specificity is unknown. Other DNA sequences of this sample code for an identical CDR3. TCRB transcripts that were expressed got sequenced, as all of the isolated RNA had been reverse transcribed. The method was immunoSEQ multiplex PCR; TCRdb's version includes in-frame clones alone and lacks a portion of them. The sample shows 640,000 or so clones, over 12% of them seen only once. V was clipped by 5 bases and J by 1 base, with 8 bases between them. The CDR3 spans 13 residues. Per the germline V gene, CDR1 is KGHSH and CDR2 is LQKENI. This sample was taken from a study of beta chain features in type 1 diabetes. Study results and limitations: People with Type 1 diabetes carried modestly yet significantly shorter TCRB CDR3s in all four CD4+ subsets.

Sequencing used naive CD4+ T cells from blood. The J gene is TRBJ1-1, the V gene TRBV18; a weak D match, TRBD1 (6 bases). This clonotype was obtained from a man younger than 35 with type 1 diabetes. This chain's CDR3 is CASSRGENTEAFF. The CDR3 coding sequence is TGTGCCAGCTCAAGGGGGGAGAACACTGAAGCTTTCTTT.